This TCR beta chain stems from a study of T cells in Graves' hyperthyroidism and ophthalmopathy (dated by TCRdb to the late 2010s). Regarding the complete study: Peripheral blood was collected at initial diagnosis, before any treatment. A discovery cohort of about a hundred patients, roughly 45 with Graves' ophthalmopathy and 55 to 60 with stable Graves' hyperthyroidism, was used to find distinguishing TCR V-J signatures. Whether ophthalmopathy could be predicted prospectively was tested in an independent validation cohort made up of about 20 hyperthyroidism patients plus 17 patients who later progressed to ophthalmopathy. The roughly 99 discovery patients were divided at random into training and test sets in a 7:3 ratio. In addition, the study compared T-cell repertoires in thyroid tissue and in blood from about six Graves' hyperthyroidism patients. After blood sampling, hyperthyroidism patients were treated with methimazole at a starting dose of 30 mg daily, and ophthalmopathy patients were treated with high-dose intravenous methylprednisolone. The paper describes TCR Vbeta CDR3 sequencing of fewer than 150 peripheral blood samples, made up of some 42 ophthalmopathy patients, some 76 hyperthyroidism patients and 17 progressor patients. The investigation overall reported the following: No statistical method was used to set the sample size in advance, and investigators knew the group allocation. In validation, the model predicted progression to ophthalmopathy a median of approximately 6.3 months before onset, with roughly 70% sensitivity and nearly 75% specificity. Ophthalmopathy was separated from stable hyperthyroidism by a 13 V-J signature model, with about 88% sensitivity and roughly 84% specificity obtained in cross-validation and 80%/75% obtained in testing. Most expanded thyroid clonotypes (frequency above 0.001) were also found in blood, which suggests that blood repertoires may mirror thyroid immune responses.

The TCR beta CDR3 regions were amplified from the RNA transcripts. For the first round of RT-PCR on the TCR CDR3, the HTBI primer set was used together with the Qiagen OneStep RT-PCR kit. Libraries were constructed in a second round of multiplex PCR, after which size selection and purification were carried out. Paired-end sequencing of the libraries was performed with 100 bp reads on an Illumina HiSeq2000. Per the original workflow: SOAPnuke was used to process the raw data, removing reads that contained adapters or uncalled bases, had a mean Phred below 15, or lacked an exact match to the constant primer or identifier. COPE v1.2.5 was used to merge the high-quality paired reads, and each unique nucleotide sequence was defined as a clonotype. MiTCR v1.1 was used to align the clonotypes against IMGT TRBV, TRBD and TRBJ reference segments. Only V-J combinations with frequency above 0.0001, covering 98% to 99.2% of repertoires, were analysed. The TCS score was defined as F50 (clonal expansion) divided by E x V (chaos), with BLOSUM62-based TCRdist calculated between CDR3 peptides within each V-J. Welch's t-statistics and random forest reduced fewer than 550 V-J features to around 14, which were used in a naive Bayes classifier (R e1071). The raw public reads went through TCRdb reprocessing: fastp at Q25, MiXCR clone calling, in-frame beta chains kept. Entries that share a CDR3 protein sequence are merged under the most common genes and DNA. What appears here as the V and J calls and clone size reflects TCRdb's work, not the paper's. The sample table lists about 260,000 distinct CDR3 sequences, less than 20% of them with a count of one. 25% to 30% of the sample rests with the top ten.

This clonotype came up many times. Its antigen is unknown. It has no much larger one-base neighbor in the sample; base qualities were not kept. In the ophthalmopathy patients, disease was moderately to severely active, with a Clinical Activity Score of 3 or more, a NOSPECS grade of 4 or more, and a duration of less than 3 months. Exclusion was applied to patients with uncontrolled infections, other autoimmune diseases, pregnancy or lactation. Diagnoses were established on the basis of clinical symptoms, serum thyroxine and TRAb, thyroid ultrasound, and orbital computed tomography. PBMCs were separated from approximately 10 ml of fresh peripheral blood using Ficoll-Paque density gradient centrifugation. Total RNA was extracted using Trizol reagent, and RNA quality was assessed on an Agilent 2100 Bioanalyzer. Input material: blood. This receptor was identified in a young woman with Graves' ophthalmopathy.

The CDR3 protein is CAWSVQSGTQGAFF. At the DNA level, the sequence is TGTGCCTGGAGTGTCCAATCCGGGACCCAGGGGGCTTTCTTT. The chain uses TRBV30 and TRBJ1-1; the D gene is perhaps TRBD1, from 6 matching bases. The trim is 0 bases for V and 11 bases for J, with a gap of 19 bases between the germline ends. Reading from cysteine to phenylalanine, the CDR3 counts 14 amino acids. Of the read, only the CDR3 DNA is kept; its 42 bases are in frame from base 1. CDR1 GTSNPN and CDR2 SVGIG were looked up in the germline V gene (reference sequence). Beyond the CDR3, the reference TRBV30 and TRBJ1-1 genes provide the residues; the full variable domain reads: SQTIHQWPATLVQPVGSPLSLECTVEGTSNPNLYWYRQAAGRGLQLLFYSVGIGQISSEVPQNLSASRPQDRQFILSSKKLLLSDSGFYLCAWSVQSGTQGAFFGQGTRLTVV.